This TCR beta chain appears in the sequencing data of a study of blood T cell repertoires in COVID-19. Study-level background: Samples representing acute and convalescent COVID-19 were sourced from the United States, Italy and Spain.

CDR1 and CDR2 (germline): MDHEN, SYDVKM. This CDR3 comprises 12 residues. V shed 9 bases, J shed 6 bases, and the junction held 7 bases outside the gene matches. Under the authors' procedure: By means of reference gene primer amplification, nucleated cell counts were estimated. The table came from immunoSEQ multiplex PCR; TCRdb's copy has only in-frame clones and leaves some out. The V and J calls and clone size were taken over from that table, and D and trimming were inferred from the DNA. The sample shows just over 60,000 clones, about 80% of them seen only once. Sequenced material: peripheral blood. This rearrangement joins TRBV28 to TRBJ1-1, with 7 bases that match TRBD1. This clonotype was obtained from a man aged 25 to 40 with COVID-19, enrolled during active disease. The CDR3 reads CASTGTEAEAFF. Here the CDR3 DNA reads TGTGCCAGTACCGGGACAGAAGCTGAAGCTTTCTTT.